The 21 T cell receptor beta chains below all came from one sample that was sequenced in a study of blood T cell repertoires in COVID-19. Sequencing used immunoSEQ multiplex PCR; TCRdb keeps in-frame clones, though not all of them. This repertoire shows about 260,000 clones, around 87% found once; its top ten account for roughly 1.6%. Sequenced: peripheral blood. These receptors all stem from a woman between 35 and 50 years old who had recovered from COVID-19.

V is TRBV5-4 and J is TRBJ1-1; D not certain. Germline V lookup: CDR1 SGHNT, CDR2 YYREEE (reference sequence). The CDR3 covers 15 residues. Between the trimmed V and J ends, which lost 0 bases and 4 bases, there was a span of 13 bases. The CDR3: CASSLEAVVSTEAFF. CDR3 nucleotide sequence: TGTGCCAGCAGCTTGGAGGCGGTTGTGTCCACTGAAGCTTTCTTT.

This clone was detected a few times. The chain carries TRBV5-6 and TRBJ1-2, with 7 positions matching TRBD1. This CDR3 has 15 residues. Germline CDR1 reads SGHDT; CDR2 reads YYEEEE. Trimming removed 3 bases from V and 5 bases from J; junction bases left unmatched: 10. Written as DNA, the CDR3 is TGTGCCAGCAGCTCTGGAGGGGGCCGGTTATATGGCTACACCTTC. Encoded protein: CASSSGGGRLYGYTF. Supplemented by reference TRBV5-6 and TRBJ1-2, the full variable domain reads DAGVTQSPTHLIKTRGQQVTLRCSPKSGHDTVSWYQQALGQGPQFIFQYYEEEERQRGNFPDRFSGHQFPNYSSELNVNALLLGDSALYLCASSSGGGRLYGYTFGSGTRLTVV.

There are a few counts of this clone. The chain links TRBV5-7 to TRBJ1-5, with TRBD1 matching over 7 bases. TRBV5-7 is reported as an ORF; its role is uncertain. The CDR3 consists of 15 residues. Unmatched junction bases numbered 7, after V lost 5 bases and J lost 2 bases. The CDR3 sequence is CASRKDRDGNQPQHF. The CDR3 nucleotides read TGTGCCAGCAGAAAAGACAGGGACGGCAATCAGCCCCAGCATTTT.

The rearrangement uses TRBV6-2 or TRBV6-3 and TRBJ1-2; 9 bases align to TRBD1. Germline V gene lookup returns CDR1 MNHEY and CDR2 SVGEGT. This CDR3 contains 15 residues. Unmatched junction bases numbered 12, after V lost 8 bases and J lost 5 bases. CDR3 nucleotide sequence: TGTGCCAGCGGTTTGATGGGACAGGGATTATATGGCTACACCTTC. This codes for CASGLMGQGLYGYTF.

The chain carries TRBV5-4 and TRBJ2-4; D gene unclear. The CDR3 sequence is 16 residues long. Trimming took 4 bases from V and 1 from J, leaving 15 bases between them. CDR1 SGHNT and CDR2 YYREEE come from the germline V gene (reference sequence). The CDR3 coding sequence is TGTGCCAGCAGCCCCAACCTCTATTTTGCCAAAAACATTCAGTACTTC. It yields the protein CASSPNLYFAKNIQYF.

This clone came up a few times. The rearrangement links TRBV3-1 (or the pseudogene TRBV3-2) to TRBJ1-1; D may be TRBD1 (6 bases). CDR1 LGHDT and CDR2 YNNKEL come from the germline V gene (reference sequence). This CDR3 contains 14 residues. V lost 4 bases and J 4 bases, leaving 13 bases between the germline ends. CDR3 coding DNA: TGTGCCAGCAGCCCCGTTTGGGGGCGCACTGAAGCTTTCTTT. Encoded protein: CASSPVWGRTEAFF.

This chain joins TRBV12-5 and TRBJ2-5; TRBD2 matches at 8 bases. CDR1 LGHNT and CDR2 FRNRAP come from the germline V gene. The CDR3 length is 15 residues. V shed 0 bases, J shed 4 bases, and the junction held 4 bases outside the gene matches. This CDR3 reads CASGLVLAGGETQYF. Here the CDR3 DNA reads TGTGCTAGTGGTTTGGTACTTGCGGGGGGAGAGACCCAGTACTTC. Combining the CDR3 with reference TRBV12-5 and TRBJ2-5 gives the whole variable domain DARVTQTPRHKVTEMGQEVTMRCQPILGHNTVFWYRQTMMQGLELLAYFRNRAPLDDSGMPKDRFSAEMPDATLATLKIQPSEPRDSAVYFCASGLVLAGGETQYFGPGTRLLVL.

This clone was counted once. The CDR3 here is CSAAGWTEAFF. The CDR3 DNA reads as TGCAGTGCTGCAGGGTGGACTGAAGCTTTCTTT. The chain carries TRBV20-1 and TRBJ1-1; D possibly corresponds to TRBD1 (5 bases). The V gene lost 5 bases and the J gene lost 5 bases, with 9 bases spanning the gap. Germline V gene lookup returns CDR1 DFQATT and CDR2 SNEGSKA (reference sequence). The CDR3 sequence is 11 residues long.

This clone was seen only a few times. The CDR3 nucleotides are TGTGCCACCCGCCTGCGGGGGGGGCAGGGCTACACCTTC. Amino acid sequence: CATRLRGGQGYTF. V is TRBV12-3 or TRBV12-4 and J is TRBJ1-2, with a weak D call TRBD1 (6 bases). With 10 bases removed from V and 8 bases from J, the gap between germline ends came to 20 bases. This CDR3 is 13 amino acids long.

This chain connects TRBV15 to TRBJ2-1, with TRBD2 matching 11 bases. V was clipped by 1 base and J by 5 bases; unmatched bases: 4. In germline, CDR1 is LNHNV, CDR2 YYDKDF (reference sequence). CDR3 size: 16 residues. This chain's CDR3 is CATSRVTSGGHNEQFF. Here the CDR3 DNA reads TGTGCCACCAGCAGAGTCACTAGCGGGGGCCACAATGAGCAGTTCTTC. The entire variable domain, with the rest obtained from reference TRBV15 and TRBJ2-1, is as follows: DAMVIQNPRYQVTQFGKPVTLSCSQTLNHNVMYWYQQKSSQAPKLLFHYYDKDFNNEADTPDNFQSRRPNTSFCFLDIRSPGLGDTAMYLCATSRVTSGGHNEQFFGPGTRLTVL.

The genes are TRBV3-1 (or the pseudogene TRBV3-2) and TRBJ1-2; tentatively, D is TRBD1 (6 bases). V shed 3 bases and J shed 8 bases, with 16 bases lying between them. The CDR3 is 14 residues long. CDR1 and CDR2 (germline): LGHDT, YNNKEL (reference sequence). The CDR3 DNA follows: TGTGCCAGCAGCCAGGCAGGGGACCCCAAAGGCTACACCTTC. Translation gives CASSQAGDPKGYTF.

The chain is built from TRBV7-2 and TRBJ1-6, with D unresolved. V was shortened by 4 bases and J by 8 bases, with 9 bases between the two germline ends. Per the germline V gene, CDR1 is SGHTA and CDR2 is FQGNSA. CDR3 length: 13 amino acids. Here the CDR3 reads CASSSHGYSPLHF. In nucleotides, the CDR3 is TGTGCCAGCAGCTCACACGGGTATTCACCCCTCCACTTT.

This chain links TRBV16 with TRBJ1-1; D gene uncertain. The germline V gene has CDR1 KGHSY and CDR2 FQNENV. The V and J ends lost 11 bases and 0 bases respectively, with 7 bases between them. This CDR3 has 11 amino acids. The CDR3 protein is CAGTLNTEAFF. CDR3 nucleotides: TGTGCCGGCACATTGAACACTGAAGCTTTCTTT. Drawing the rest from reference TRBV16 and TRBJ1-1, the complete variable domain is GEEVAQTPKHLVRGEGQKAKLYCAPIKGHSYVFWYQQVLKNEFKFLISFQNENVFDETGMPKERFSAKCLPNSPCSLEIQATKLEDSAVYFCAGTLNTEAFFGQGTRLTVV.

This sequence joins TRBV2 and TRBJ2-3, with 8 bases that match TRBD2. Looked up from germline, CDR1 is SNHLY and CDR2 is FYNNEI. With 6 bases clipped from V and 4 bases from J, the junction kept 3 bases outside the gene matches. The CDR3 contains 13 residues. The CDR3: CASRLAAADTQYF. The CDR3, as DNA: TGTGCCAGCAGACTAGCGGCGGCAGATACGCAGTATTTT.

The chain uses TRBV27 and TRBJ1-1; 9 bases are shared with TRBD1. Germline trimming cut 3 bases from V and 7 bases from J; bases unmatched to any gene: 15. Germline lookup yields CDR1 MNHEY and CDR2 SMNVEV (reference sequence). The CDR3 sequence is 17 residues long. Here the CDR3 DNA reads TGTGCCAGCAGTTTCCTTTCAACTGCCGGGACAGGGAGTGAAGCTTTCTTT. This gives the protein CASSFLSTAGTGSEAFF.

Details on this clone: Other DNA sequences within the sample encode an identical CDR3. The DNA of the CDR3 is TGCGCCAGCAGCTCCCAGGGATATGGCTACACCTTC. Its protein is CASSSQGYGYTF. V gene TRBV5-1 combines with J gene TRBJ1-2, with D possibly TRBD1 on 5 matching bases. Per germline, CDR1 SGHRS and CDR2 YFSETQ. The CDR3 totals 12 residues. Trimming cost V 3 bases and J 5 bases, with 8 bases left between them.

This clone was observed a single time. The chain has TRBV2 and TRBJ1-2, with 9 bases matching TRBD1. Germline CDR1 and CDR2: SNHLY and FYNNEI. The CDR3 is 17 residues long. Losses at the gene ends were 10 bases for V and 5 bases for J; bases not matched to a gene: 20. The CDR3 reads CANLSYLYRTGDYGYTF. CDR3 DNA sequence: TGTGCCAACCTATCTTATCTATATCGGACAGGGGATTATGGCTACACCTTC. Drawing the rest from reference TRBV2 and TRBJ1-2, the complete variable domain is EPEVTQTPSHQVTQMGQEVILRCVPISNHLYFYWYRQILGQKVEFLVSFYNNEISEKSEIFDDQFSVERPDGSNFTLKIRSTKLEDSAMYFCANLSYLYRTGDYGYTFGSGTRLTVV.

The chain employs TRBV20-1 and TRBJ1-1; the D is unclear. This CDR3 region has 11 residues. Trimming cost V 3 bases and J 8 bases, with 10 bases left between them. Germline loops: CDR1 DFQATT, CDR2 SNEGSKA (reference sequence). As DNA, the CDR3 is TGCAGTGCTAGGAGGGTAGGGGAAGCTTTCTTT. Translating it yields CSARRVGEAFF.

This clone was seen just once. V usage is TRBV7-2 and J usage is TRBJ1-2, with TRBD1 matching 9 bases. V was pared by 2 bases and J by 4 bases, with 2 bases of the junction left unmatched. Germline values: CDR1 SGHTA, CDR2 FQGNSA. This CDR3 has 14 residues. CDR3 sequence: CASSLRQGGYGYTF. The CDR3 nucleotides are TGTGCCAGCAGCTTACGACAGGGGGGCTATGGCTACACCTTC.

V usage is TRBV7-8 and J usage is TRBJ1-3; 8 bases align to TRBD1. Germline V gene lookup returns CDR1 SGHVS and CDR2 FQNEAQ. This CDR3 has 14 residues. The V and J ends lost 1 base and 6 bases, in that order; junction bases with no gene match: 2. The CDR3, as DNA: TGTGCCAGCAGCTTAGGGACAGGGACAAACACCATATATTTT. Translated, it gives CASSLGTGTNTIYF.

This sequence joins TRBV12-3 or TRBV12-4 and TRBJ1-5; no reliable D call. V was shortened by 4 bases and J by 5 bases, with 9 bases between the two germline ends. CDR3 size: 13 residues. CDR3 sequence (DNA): TGTGCCAGCAGTTCCCGTCCAGATCAGCCCCAGCATTTT. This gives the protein CASSSRPDQPQHF.